One sample yielded the 29 T cell receptor beta chains listed below, sequenced in a study of blood T cell repertoires in COVID-19. Assay used: immunoSEQ multiplex PCR; TCRdb lists only in-frame clones, some missing. The sample has about 220,000 clones; around 87% are singletons. The sample taken for sequencing was peripheral blood. These receptors originate from a woman in her twenties or thirties who had recovered from COVID-19.

V gene TRBV19 combines with J gene TRBJ1-1; no firm D call. V lost 3 bases, J lost 2 bases, and 4 bases lay in between. CDR1 and CDR2 from the germline V gene are LNHDA and SQIVND (reference sequence). This CDR3 has 12 residues. CDR3 amino acids: CASSITNTEAFF. For the CDR3, the DNA is TGTGCCAGTAGTATTACTAACACTGAAGCTTTCTTT.

This chain joins TRBV19 and TRBJ2-5; D gene unclear. The length of the CDR3 is 13 residues. Trimming shortened V by 3 bases and J by 1 base, and 6 bases separated the two germline ends. Germline CDR1 reads LNHDA; CDR2 reads SQIVND (reference sequence). The chain's CDR3 is CASSMQFQETQYF. The DNA of the CDR3 is TGTGCCAGTAGTATGCAGTTCCAAGAGACCCAGTACTTC.

This chain links TRBV18 with TRBJ1-4; 12 bases agree with TRBD1. V gave up 0 bases and J gave up 8 bases; unmatched junction bases: 4. Germline CDR1 KGHSH, CDR2 LQKENI. The CDR3 sequence is 16 residues long. CDR3 nucleotides: TGTGCCAGCTCACCACCGGGACAGGGGGCGGGAGAAAAACTGTTTTTT. This gives the protein CASSPPGQGAGEKLFF.

The chain employs TRBV9 and TRBJ2-7, with 11 positions matching TRBD2. This CDR3 is 16 amino acids long. Germline CDR1 is SGDLS and CDR2 is YYNGEE. Trimming at V came to 4 bases and at J to 3 bases, leaving 9 bases not matched to a gene. The CDR3 nucleotides read TGTGCCAGCAGCCCGGGATCGGGACTAGCGGACTACGAGCAGTACTTC. This translates into CASSPGSGLADYEQYF. The complete variable domain, with remaining parts taken from reference TRBV9 and TRBJ2-7, reads DSGVTQTPKHLITATGQRVTLRCSPRSGDLSVYWYQQSLDQGLQFLIQYYNGEERAKGNILERFSAQQFPDLHSELNLSSLELGDSALYFCASSPGSGLADYEQYFGPGTRLTVT.

V usage is TRBV2 and J usage is TRBJ1-5; 7 positions agree with TRBD1. Looked up from germline, CDR1 is SNHLY and CDR2 is FYNNEI. The V segment lost 1 base and the J segment 6 bases; nucleotides outside the gene matches: 3. This CDR3 region has 14 residues. The DNA of the CDR3 is TGTGCCAGCAGTGAAGGGGCAGGGGGTCAGCCCCAGCATTTT. Its translation is CASSEGAGGQPQHF.

This clone was counted once. The CDR3 DNA reads as TGTGCCAGCTCACGACTCCCCCCGGGACAGGAAGCTTCAAACACCATATATTTT. This codes for CASSRLPPGQEASNTIYF. The chain combines TRBV18 with TRBJ1-3; 8 nucleotides agree with TRBD1. CDR1 KGHSH and CDR2 LQKENI come from the germline V gene. The ends lost 4 bases at V and 6 bases at J; junction bases unmatched: 17. This CDR3 has 18 amino acids.

This clone was found once. The chain carries TRBV19 and TRBJ2-6; TRBD1 might be the D (5 bases). With 9 bases removed from V and 4 bases from J, the gap between germline ends came to 10 bases. This CDR3 is built from 13 residues. The V gene's germline CDR1 is LNHDA and CDR2 SQIVND (reference sequence). The CDR3 reads CASRQKGANVLTF. CDR3 bases: TGTGCCAGCCGACAGAAAGGGGCCAACGTCCTGACTTTC.

The V call is TRBV4-3, the J call TRBJ2-1; TRBD1 matches at 7 bases. This CDR3 contains 16 residues. V lost 4 bases to trimming and J lost 0 bases; unmatched junction nucleotides: 6. Germline-derived CDR1 and CDR2 are LGHNA and YSLEER. In DNA form, the CDR3 reads TGCGCCAGCAGCCCACACACAGGGGTCTCCTACAATGAGCAGTTCTTC. Its protein is CASSPHTGVSYNEQFF.

V gene TRBV15 combines with J gene TRBJ1-2; 10 bases are shared with TRBD1. The germline CDR1 and CDR2 sequences are LNHNV and YYDKDF (reference sequence). V trimming: 3 bases; J trimming: 1 base; junction bases outside the gene matches: 8. This CDR3 has 17 residues. Here the CDR3 reads CATSSSLGQGGNYGYTF. The CDR3 DNA is TGTGCCACCAGCAGCTCGCTTGGACAGGGGGGTAACTATGGCTACACCTTC.

This clone appeared once. V gene TRBV6-2 or TRBV6-3 combines with J gene TRBJ2-5, with 11 bases matching TRBD2. The CDR3 has 18 residues. Germline V gene sequence: CDR1 MNHEY, CDR2 SVGEGT. The trim removed 5 bases at V and 1 base at J, leaving 12 bases unmatched. The CDR3 reads CASSDPSGGLPVQETQYF. Written as DNA, the CDR3 is TGTGCCAGCAGTGACCCTAGCGGGGGGCTCCCCGTCCAAGAGACCCAGTACTTC.

This clone was picked up one time. This chain joins TRBV5-1 and TRBJ1-2, with D possibly being TRBD1 (5 bases). From germline, CDR1 is SGHRS and CDR2 YFSETQ. The CDR3 spans 15 residues. Between the trimmed V and J ends, which lost 0 bases and 1 base, there was a span of 10 bases. CDR3 DNA sequence: TGCGCCAGCAGCTTGGAGGGGCATCTTAACTATGGCTACACCTTC. Protein sequence: CASSLEGHLNYGYTF.

V is TRBV2 and J is TRBJ1-2; a possible D gene is TRBD1 (5 bases). The CDR3 runs to 12 residues. The ends were cut back, 3 bases at V and 8 bases at J, with 10 bases in the middle. Per germline, CDR1 SNHLY and CDR2 FYNNEI. CDR3: CASSDPGRGYTF. In nucleotides, the CDR3 is TGTGCCAGCAGTGACCCAGGGAGGGGCTACACCTTC.

This chain joins TRBV18 and TRBJ1-1; D is perhaps TRBD1 (5 bases). The CDR3 is 14 amino acids. The germline V and J ends were trimmed by 4 bases and 3 bases, with 12 bases remaining between them. In germline, CDR1 is KGHSH, CDR2 LQKENI. In nucleotides, the CDR3 is TGTGCCAGCTCACATCCAGGGAAGGACACTGAAGCTTTCTTT. Its protein is CASSHPGKDTEAFF.

The CDR3, as DNA: TGTGCCAGTAGTTCTGGGACGGGACAGCCTTACTTCGATCCTAATCAGCCCCAGCATTTT. It translates to CASSSGTGQPYFDPNQPQHF. J is TRBJ1-5 and V is TRBV19; 7 bases are shared with TRBD1. The ends lost 5 bases at V and 4 bases at J; junction bases unmatched: 23. The CDR3 is made up of 20 amino acids. CDR1 is LNHDA, CDR2 SQIVND, per germline (reference sequence).

In its sample, this clone was seen once. This chain connects TRBV6-5 to TRBJ1-1, with 9 bases that match TRBD1. The CDR3 sequence is 13 residues long. Germline CDR1 MNHEY, CDR2 SVGAGI. J lost 6 bases, V lost 7 bases, and 6 bases had no gene match. The DNA for the CDR3 is TGTGCCAGCAATACAGGGGGCCTCGCTGAAGCTTTCTTT. It translates to CASNTGGLAEAFF.

The chain links TRBV5-1 to TRBJ2-3, with D possibly matching TRBD1 (5 bases). The length of the CDR3 is 15 residues. Germline-derived CDR1 and CDR2 are SGHRS and YFSETQ. V lost 0 bases and J 3 bases, leaving 11 bases between the germline ends. The CDR3 region is CASSLADSTTDTQYF. CDR3 nucleotides: TGCGCCAGCAGCTTGGCCGACAGCACTACAGATACGCAGTATTTT.

This rearrangement joins TRBV21-1 to TRBJ1-6; no DNA check was done on the table's D call, TRBD1. TRBV21-1 is marked as a pseudogene. The CDR3 contains 18 residues. The CDR3 is CASSNTTGGGFRNSPLHF. The CDR3 DNA reads TGTGCCAGCAGCAACACAACAGGGGGGGGTTTTAGGAATTCACCCCTCCACTTT.

The V and J genes are TRBV11-2 and TRBJ2-2; TRBD1 aligns across 8 bases. This CDR3 spans 15 amino acids. Germline V gene data show CDR1 as SGHAT and CDR2 as FQNNGV. Losses at the gene ends were 4 bases for V and 3 bases for J; bases not matched to a gene: 4. In nucleotides, the CDR3 is TGTGCCAGCAGCTCAGGGGGCATCTACACCGGGGAGCTGTTTTTT. This codes for CASSSGGIYTGELFF.

The J gene is TRBJ2-3, the V gene TRBV15; tentatively, D is TRBD2 (6 bases). The germline V gene encodes CDR1 LNHNV and CDR2 YYDKDF (reference sequence). This CDR3 region has 17 residues. Trimming removed 1 base from V and 0 bases from J, with 14 bases in between. The CDR3 DNA reads TGTGCCACCAGCAGAGGTCCGGGACTCTCTAGCACAGATACGCAGTATTTT. This translates into CATSRGPGLSSTDTQYF. The full variable domain, completed using reference TRBV15 and TRBJ2-3, is DAMVIQNPRYQVTQFGKPVTLSCSQTLNHNVMYWYQQKSSQAPKLLFHYYDKDFNNEADTPDNFQSRRPNTSFCFLDIRSPGLGDTAMYLCATSRGPGLSSTDTQYFGPGTRLTVL.

The J gene is TRBJ2-7, the V gene TRBV5-6, with 10 bases lining up with TRBD1. Germline-derived CDR1 and CDR2 are SGHDT and YYEEEE. V shed 5 bases and J 3 bases; nucleotides not matched to a gene: 8. The CDR3 is 15 amino acids. CDR3 region: CASRAPWTGGYEQYF. CDR3 coding DNA: TGTGCCAGCAGGGCCCCATGGACAGGGGGCTACGAGCAGTACTTC.

The rearrangement links TRBV4-2 to TRBJ1-2; D gene ambiguous. CDR1 is LGHNA, CDR2 YNFKEQ, per germline. The CDR3 loop spans 15 amino acids. The V gene lost 1 base and the J gene lost 5 bases, with 14 bases spanning the gap. CDR3 amino acids: CASSQVETRMYGYTF. CDR3 DNA: TGTGCCAGCAGCCAAGTAGAGACAAGGATGTATGGCTACACCTTC.

The genes are TRBV3-1 (or the pseudogene TRBV3-2) and TRBJ2-2; maybe TRBD2 (6 bases). Germline V gene lookup returns CDR1 LGHDT and CDR2 YNNKEL (reference sequence). This CDR3 comprises 16 residues. The V end was cut by 2 bases, the J end by 8 bases, with 18 bases between. The DNA for the CDR3 is TGTGCCAGCAGCCAAACAGCGGGCTCACGGGCAGGGGAGCTGTTTTTT. Its protein is CASSQTAGSRAGELFF.

The chain joins TRBV29-1 to TRBJ1-2; D gene unclear. The CDR3 consists of 13 residues. Germline V CDR1 and CDR2: SQVTM, ANQGSEA. Trimming removed 3 bases at V and 4 bases at J, with 12 bases between. The CDR3 reads CSVELRQPYGYTF. In DNA form, the CDR3 reads TGCAGCGTTGAGTTGAGGCAGCCCTATGGCTACACCTTC.

The chain has TRBV5-6 and TRBJ2-7; 9 bases map to TRBD1. The CDR3 totals 16 residues. The germline V gene encodes CDR1 SGHDT and CDR2 YYEEEE. V dropped 4 bases and J dropped 3; count of bases not matched to a gene: 11. This CDR3 reads CASSPRGGTGIYEQYF. Written as DNA, the CDR3 is TGTGCCAGCAGCCCCCGGGGTGGGACAGGGATCTACGAGCAGTACTTC.

The chain combines TRBV7-9 with TRBJ2-3; tentative D call: TRBD1 (5 bases). Germline loops: CDR1 SEHNR, CDR2 FQNEAQ (reference sequence). This CDR3 has 16 amino acids. Trimming removed 4 bases at V and 12 bases at J, with 26 bases between. The CDR3 coding sequence is TGTGCCAGCAGCTCCCTCTCTCTGACAGCCCTAAGTAGTCAGTATTTT. It specifies CASSSLSLTALSSQYF.

The gene calls are TRBV29-1 and TRBJ2-5, with TRBD1 as a possible D gene (5 bases). The CDR3 sequence is 12 residues long. Per the germline V gene, CDR1 is SQVTM and CDR2 is ANQGSEA. Trimming took off 5 bases at V and 4 bases at J, with 11 bases between the two ends. The CDR3 DNA is TGCAGCGTTTTGGGGCCGGGAGAGACCCAGTACTTC. This sequence encodes CSVLGPGETQYF.

This chain uses TRBV12-3 or TRBV12-4 with TRBJ1-6; D gene unclear. The CDR3 extends over 13 amino acids. Trimming took off 2 bases at V and 13 bases at J, with 12 bases between the two ends. The CDR3 sequence is CASSLTVRVPLHF. CDR3 DNA sequence: TGTGCCAGCAGTTTAACAGTAAGAGTTCCCCTCCACTTT.

The rearrangement joins TRBV3-1 (or the pseudogene TRBV3-2) to TRBJ2-3; 8 positions match TRBD2. V was clipped by 1 base and J by 2 bases; unmatched bases: 5. Looked up from germline, CDR1 is LGHDT and CDR2 is YNNKEL (reference sequence). There are 16 residues in the CDR3. The DNA of the CDR3 is TGTGCCAGCAGCCAAGCCGGACTAGCCATCACAGATACGCAGTATTTT. Translating it yields CASSQAGLAITDTQYF.

This chain uses TRBV11-2 with TRBJ2-1; 9 bases line up with TRBD1. This CDR3 comprises 15 residues. V lost 3 bases, J lost 6 bases, and 6 bases stayed unmatched. Germline CDR1 SGHAT, CDR2 FQNNGV. The CDR3 nucleotides read TGTGCCAGCAGCTTGGGGTCGGGACAGGGCAATGAGCAGTTCTTC. Translated: CASSLGSGQGNEQFF.